The sequence of this T cell receptor (beta chain) was determined in a study of blood T cell repertoires in COVID-19. TCRdb keeps only in-frame clones here, not all; method: immunoSEQ multiplex PCR. Of a few hundred thousand clones listed, about 80% are singletons. Comments on this clone: One end of the junction is discordant with germline, which a read error may explain. Other DNA sequences in the same sample also yield this CDR3.

Germline CDR1 is SGHRS and CDR2 is YFSETQ. The CDR3 consists of 14 residues. The sequencing input was PBMCs or T cells enriched from blood (not recorded which). The gene calls are TRBV5-1 and TRBJ1-1, with 7 bases matching TRBD1. The origin of this receptor is a man aged 30 to 39 with acute COVID-19. In nucleotides, the CDR3 is TGTGCCAGCAGGGAGGGACAGTTGAACACTGAAGCTTTCTTT. Translation: CASREGQLNTEAFF. Full variable domain (missing parts from reference TRBV5-1 and TRBJ1-1): KAGVTQTPRYLIKTRGQQVTLSCSPISGHRSVSWYQQTPGQGLQFLFEYFSETQRNKGNFPGRFSGRQFSNSRSEMNVSTLELGDSALYLCASREGQLNTEAFFGQGTRLTVV.